This TCR beta chain comes out of a study of cytomegalovirus exposure and HLA in healthy donors. Study conclusions and caveats: For presence/absence analyses, sequencing depth was assumed to be roughly uniform across donors. TCR beta V segments were, for the most part, productive about 87% or about 30% of the time in an earlier analysis.

A remark on this clone: Its antigen is currently unknown.

The primer mix had 60 Vbeta and 13 Jbeta primers. Produced via immunoSEQ multiplex PCR; TCRdb's table is partial and in-frame only. Its table records around 100,000 clones. Per germline, CDR1 SGHRS and CDR2 YFSETQ. V lost 0 bases to trimming and J lost 1 base; unmatched junction nucleotides: 2. This CDR3 region has 17 residues. This sequence joins TRBV5-1 and TRBJ2-3; TRBD2 matches 13 bases. The TCR originated in a man aged 25-45 years in good health and CMV-seronegative. Sequenced material: PBMCs. CDR3 DNA: TGCGCCAGCAGCTTGGGCGGGACTAGCGGGGGCACAGATACGCAGTATTTT. Amino acids: CASSLGGTSGGTDTQYF.